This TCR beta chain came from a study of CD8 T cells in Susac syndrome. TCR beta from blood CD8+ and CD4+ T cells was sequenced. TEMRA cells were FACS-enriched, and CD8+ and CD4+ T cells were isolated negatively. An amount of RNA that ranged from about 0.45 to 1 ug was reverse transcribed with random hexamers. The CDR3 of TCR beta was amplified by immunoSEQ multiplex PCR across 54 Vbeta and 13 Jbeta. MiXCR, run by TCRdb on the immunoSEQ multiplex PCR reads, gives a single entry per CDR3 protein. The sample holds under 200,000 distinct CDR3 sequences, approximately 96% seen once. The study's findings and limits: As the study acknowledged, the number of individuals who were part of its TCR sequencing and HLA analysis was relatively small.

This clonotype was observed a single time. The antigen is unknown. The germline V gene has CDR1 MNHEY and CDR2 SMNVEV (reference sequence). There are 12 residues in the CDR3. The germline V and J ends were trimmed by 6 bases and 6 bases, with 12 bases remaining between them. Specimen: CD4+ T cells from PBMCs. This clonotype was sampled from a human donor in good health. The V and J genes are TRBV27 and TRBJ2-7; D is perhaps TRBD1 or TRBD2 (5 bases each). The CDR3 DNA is TGTGCCAGCAGCCGAATGGGGACCGAGCAGTACTTC. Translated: CASSRMGTEQYF.